Below, 16 T cell receptor beta chains from the same sample are listed, as sequenced in a study of shared clonotypes between healthy human individuals. The table came from immunoSEQ multiplex PCR; TCRdb's copy has only in-frame clones and leaves some out. This sample has some 700,000 clones, with roughly 88% found just once. Sequencing was done on a sample of memory CD8+ T cells from PBMCs. The subset is: CD45RO+ cells pooled with CCR7-negative TemRA cells. Every receptor here comes from a man aged 18 to 30 in good health. Some clones in this sample may be carry-over from other donors' samples.

V usage is TRBV28 and J usage is TRBJ2-5; 7 nucleotides match TRBD2. CDR3 length: 19 residues. Germline V CDR1 and CDR2: MDHEN, SYDVKM. V trimming: 0 bases; J trimming: 0 bases; junction bases outside the gene matches: 13. CDR3 sequence reads: CASSLWFTFASGNQETQYF. The CDR3 DNA is TGTGCCAGCAGTTTATGGTTCACGTTTGCTAGCGGAAACCAAGAGACCCAGTACTTC.

The rearrangement links TRBV7-9 to TRBJ1-2, with a tentative D call TRBD1 (6 bases). Per germline, CDR1 SEHNR and CDR2 FQNEAQ (reference sequence). The ends were cut back, 1 base at V and 8 bases at J, with 20 bases in the middle. The length of the CDR3 is 16 residues. The CDR3, as DNA: TGTGCCAGCAGCTTAGGGGACGGGGGGCTTTCGTCGGGCTACACCTTC. Amino acids: CASSLGDGGLSSGYTF.

This clone came up a few times. This chain connects TRBV5-1 to TRBJ1-4; TRBD1 matches 12 bases. Germline V lookup: CDR1 SGHRS, CDR2 YFSETQ. This CDR3 contains 16 residues. V lost 5 bases and J lost 10; bases outside the gene matches: 12. The CDR3, as DNA: TGCGCCAGCAGGTGGGACAGGGGGCTCCGGTTCGGAAAACTGTTTTTT. Translation gives CASRWDRGLRFGKLFF.

The chain couples TRBV6-5 to TRBJ1-5; no reliable D call. This CDR3 is 13 amino acids long. V was cut by 7 bases and J by 6 bases, with 13 bases left in between. Germline V lookup: CDR1 MNHEY, CDR2 SVGAGI. The CDR3, as DNA: TGTGCCAGCACCCGAACCGCGGGTCAGCCCCAGCATTTT. Its translation: CASTRTAGQPQHF.

The genes are TRBV11-2 and TRBJ2-5; 8 bases line up with TRBD2. This CDR3 spans 14 amino acids. CDR1 and CDR2 from the germline V gene are SGHAT and FQNNGV. The V segment lost 2 bases and the J segment 4 bases; nucleotides outside the gene matches: 3. Written as DNA, the CDR3 is TGTGCCAGCAGCTTATTTCGGGGGGGAGAGACCCAGTACTTC. Translating it yields CASSLFRGGETQYF.

The chain uses TRBV28 and TRBJ2-7; TRBD1 agrees at 7 bases. This CDR3 is built from 14 residues. The germline V gene encodes CDR1 MDHEN and CDR2 SYDVKM. J lost 0 bases, V lost 6 bases, and 5 bases had no gene match. CDR3 sequence reads: CASSSRDSSYEQYF. The CDR3 coding sequence is TGTGCCAGCAGCTCCCGGGACAGCTCCTACGAGCAGTACTTC.

This sequence joins TRBV2 and TRBJ2-7, with D possibly being TRBD2 (6 bases). Germline V CDR1 and CDR2: SNHLY, FYNNEI. The V end was cut by 8 bases, the J end by 3 bases, with 8 bases between. The CDR3 runs to 11 residues. The CDR3 DNA reads as TGTGCCAGCGTGACTAGCTACGAGCAGTACTTC. It yields the protein CASVTSYEQYF.

The CDR3 DNA sequence: TGTGCCAGTAGCGTACAGAGACTAGCGGTTTTAAGTGAGCAGTTCTTC. Its protein is CASSVQRLAVLSEQFF. The chain combines TRBV19 with TRBJ2-1; TRBD2 matches at 9 bases. Germline loops: CDR1 LNHDA, CDR2 SQIVND (reference sequence). The CDR3 runs to 16 residues. J gave up 9 bases and V 6 bases, and 15 bases lay outside the gene matches.

This sequence joins TRBV4-3 and TRBJ2-7, with 11 bases matching TRBD2. This CDR3 contains 16 residues. Germline-derived CDR1 and CDR2 are LGHNA and YSLEER. V gave up 2 bases and J gave up 2 bases; unmatched junction bases: 5. The CDR3 region has the DNA TGCGCCAGCAGCCAATCGGGACTAGCGGCCCCCTACGAGCAGTACTTC. This encodes CASSQSGLAAPYEQYF.

The CDR3 loop reads CASSNLRIYGYTF. CDR3 bases: TGTGCCAGCAGTAATTTACGAATCTATGGCTACACCTTC. This chain connects TRBV28 to TRBJ1-2; D is unresolved. The CDR3 sequence is 13 residues long. Germline V lookup: CDR1 MDHEN, CDR2 SYDVKM. V lost 5 bases, J lost 4 bases, and 11 bases lay in between.

V is TRBV4-3 and J is TRBJ2-1; D uncertain. Trimming pared 0 bases from V and 2 bases from J, leaving 17 bases between. Germline V gene data show CDR1 as LGHNA and CDR2 as YSLEER. The CDR3 is made up of 18 amino acids. CDR3: CASSQEGSWRTAYNEQFF. CDR3 sequence (DNA): TGCGCCAGCAGCCAAGAAGGTTCGTGGCGGACCGCCTACAATGAGCAGTTCTTC.

The chain employs TRBV28 and TRBJ2-5, with TRBD1 as a possible D gene (5 bases). Trimming shortened V by 7 bases and J by 7 bases, and 22 bases separated the two germline ends. This CDR3 is built from 15 residues. Germline values: CDR1 MDHEN, CDR2 SYDVKM. This CDR3 is CASTATLQGMGTQYF. CDR3 in DNA: TGTGCCAGCACCGCCACGCTCCAGGGAATGGGGACCCAGTACTTC.

V gene TRBV27 combines with J gene TRBJ2-3; 8 nucleotides agree with TRBD2. Germline CDR1 is MNHEY and CDR2 is SMNVEV (reference sequence). V lost 6 bases and J lost 3; bases outside the gene matches: 11. The CDR3 runs to 16 residues. The CDR3 bases are TGTGCCAGCAGGTATAACAGCGGGAGCTTTACAGATACGCAGTATTTT. Protein: CASRYNSGSFTDTQYF.

The chain couples TRBV6-5 to TRBJ2-7; the D is unclear. CDR1 and CDR2 from the germline V gene are MNHEY and SVGAGI. The CDR3 sequence is 14 residues long. The V gene lost 5 bases and the J gene lost 7 bases, with 18 bases spanning the gap. The CDR3 coding sequence is TGTGCCAGCAGTCCCGAACTAAGCCGCGAGGAGCAGTACTTC. It translates to CASSPELSREEQYF.

The chain employs TRBV7-7 and TRBJ2-1; 8 bases match TRBD2. J was trimmed by 8 bases and V by 2 bases; bases with no gene match: 8. Germline values: CDR1 SSHAT, CDR2 FNYEAQ (reference sequence). This CDR3 spans 15 amino acids. The CDR3 protein is CASSLMKRELDEQFF. CDR3 nucleotide sequence: TGTGCCAGCAGCTTAATGAAGCGGGAGTTGGATGAGCAGTTCTTC.

J is TRBJ1-1 and V is TRBV4-3; D remains ambiguous. The CDR3 runs 15 residues. With 4 bases removed from V and 6 bases from J, the gap between germline ends came to 18 bases. From germline, CDR1 is LGHNA and CDR2 YSLEER. The CDR3 region is CASSRIWAGEAEAFF. The CDR3, as DNA: TGCGCCAGCAGCCGGATCTGGGCCGGGGAGGCTGAAGCTTTCTTT.